Below are 30 T cell receptor beta chains sequenced from a single sample in a study of T cell repertoires in cytomegalovirus infection. TCRdb fed the reads into MiXCR, producing one record per CDR3 protein. In the table there are 510,000 or so distinct CDR3 sequences, approximately 25% of which are singletons. Sequencing input: PBMCs. The source of these receptors is a human donor in good health (CMV status not recorded). Some clones in this sample may be carry-over from other donors' samples.

The chain links TRBV6-2 or TRBV6-3 to TRBJ2-5; D is unclear. V was clipped by 7 bases and J by 2 bases, with 11 bases between them. The CDR3 sequence is 13 residues long. The germline V gene has CDR1 MNHEY and CDR2 SVGEGT. The CDR3 DNA follows: TGTGCCAGCATGGGCACCGGACAAGAGACCCAGTACTTC. Amino acid sequence: CASMGTGQETQYF.

V and J are TRBV6-1 and TRBJ1-5, with D perhaps TRBD1 (6 bases). The CDR3 consists of 15 residues. The germline V and J ends were trimmed by 6 bases and 4 bases, with 16 bases remaining between them. Germline CDR1 reads MNHNS; CDR2 reads SASEGT. The DNA for the CDR3 is TGTGCCAGCAGGATTCGACAGGTCGGAAATCAGCCCCAGCATTTT. Translating it yields CASRIRQVGNQPQHF.

The V and J genes are TRBV20-1 and TRBJ2-1; the match to TRBD2 covers 9 bases. Germline V gene lookup returns CDR1 DFQATT and CDR2 SNEGSKA (reference sequence). Trimming cost V 5 bases and J 7 bases; bases outside gene matches: 9. The CDR3 runs 14 residues. CDR3 nucleotide sequence: TGCAGTGCTGAAAAACGGACTAGCGCGAATGAGCAGTTCTTC. It is translated as CSAEKRTSANEQFF.

This clonotype was observed a few times. V usage is TRBV2 and J usage is TRBJ2-5; tentatively, D is TRBD1 or TRBD2 (6 bases each). The V and J ends lost 3 bases and 4 bases respectively, with 15 bases between them. The length of the CDR3 is 15 residues. Germline CDR1 and CDR2: SNHLY and FYNNEI. The CDR3: CASSDRGGRAETQYF. The CDR3 nucleotides are TGTGCCAGCAGTGACAGGGGAGGTAGAGCAGAGACCCAGTACTTC. Full variable domain (missing parts from reference TRBV2 and TRBJ2-5): EPEVTQTPSHQVTQMGQEVILRCVPISNHLYFYWYRQILGQKVEFLVSFYNNEISEKSEIFDDQFSVERPDGSNFTLKIRSTKLEDSAMYFCASSDRGGRAETQYFGPGTRLLVL.

This sequence joins TRBV20-1 and TRBJ2-5, with D hard to call. V was clipped by 3 bases and J by 4 bases, with 9 bases between them. Germline CDR1 and CDR2: DFQATT and SNEGSKA (reference sequence). The CDR3 spans 12 residues. The CDR3 DNA is TGCAGTGCTAGGGGGTCGTTAGAGACCCAGTACTTC. Protein: CSARGSLETQYF.

This clonotype was counted ten times or more. This chain connects TRBV7-2 to TRBJ1-6; D unclear. V gave up 1 base and J gave up 7 bases, with 8 bases separating them. Per the germline V gene, CDR1 is SGHTA and CDR2 is FQGNSA. CDR3 size: 14 residues. Here the CDR3 reads CASSLGTPNSPLHF. The CDR3 DNA reads TGTGCCAGCAGCTTAGGTACCCCCAATTCACCCCTCCACTTT.

This clonotype was counted between two and nine times. The CDR3 region is CASGLFLAGGGFHTQYF. The CDR3 DNA is TGTGCTAGTGGTTTGTTCCTAGCGGGAGGCGGCTTCCATACGCAGTATTTT. The rearrangement uses TRBV12-5 and TRBJ2-3, with 11 bases that match TRBD2. CDR3 size: 17 residues. The germline CDR1 and CDR2 sequences are LGHNT and FRNRAP. V shed 2 bases and J 7 bases; nucleotides not matched to a gene: 11.

In this sample, this clonotype turned up a few times. The rearrangement links TRBV6-5 to TRBJ1-1; 9 bases map to TRBD1. This CDR3 is 12 amino acids long. Unmatched junction bases numbered 1, after V lost 0 bases and J lost 11 bases. Germline V gives CDR1 MNHEY, CDR2 SVGAGI. Written as DNA, the CDR3 is TGTGCCAGCAGTTACTCAGGACAGGGGGCTTTCTTT. This sequence encodes CASSYSGQGAFF.

This clonotype was counted only a few times. The V gene is TRBV20-1, the J gene TRBJ2-1; 12 nucleotides line up with TRBD2. V was clipped by 1 base and J by 2 bases; unmatched bases: 6. Germline CDR1 reads DFQATT; CDR2 reads SNEGSKA (reference sequence). This CDR3 has 17 amino acids. The CDR3 reads CSARGGTSGLTYNEQFF. The CDR3, as DNA: TGCAGTGCTAGAGGGGGGACTAGCGGGCTAACCTACAATGAGCAGTTCTTC.

The gene calls are TRBV20-1 and TRBJ2-1, with a weak D call TRBD2 (6 bases). Trimming cost V 1 base and J 2 bases, with 15 bases left between them. This CDR3 has 16 residues. Looked up from germline, CDR1 is DFQATT and CDR2 is SNEGSKA (reference sequence). The CDR3: CSARVTSPQTYNEQFF. In DNA, the CDR3 is TGCAGTGCTAGAGTAACTAGCCCCCAGACCTACAATGAGCAGTTCTTC.

This clonotype was observed a handful of times. The chain joins TRBV12-3 or TRBV12-4 to TRBJ2-1, with TRBD2 matching 10 bases. The junction had 9 bases not matched to a gene; V was cut back by 5 bases and J by 5 bases. The CDR3 has 16 residues. In nucleotides, the CDR3 is TGTGCCAGCAGTCCCCGGACTAGCGGTTTCGACAATGAGCAGTTCTTC. It yields the protein CASSPRTSGFDNEQFF.

Only a few counts were recorded for this clonotype. The rearrangement uses TRBV7-9 and TRBJ2-1, with a tentative D call TRBD2 (6 bases). V was shortened by 1 base and J by 12 bases, with 16 bases between the two germline ends. Germline V gene sequence: CDR1 SEHNR, CDR2 FQNEAQ (reference sequence). The CDR3 spans 14 residues. The CDR3 loop reads CASSLGASAWRQFF. The CDR3 DNA reads TGTGCCAGCAGCTTAGGAGCTAGCGCCTGGCGGCAGTTCTTC.

This clonotype was recorded many times. The rearrangement joins TRBV7-2 to TRBJ1-5; D ambiguous. The CDR3 loop spans 16 amino acids. V lost 5 bases and J 2 bases, leaving 16 bases between the germline ends. CDR1 and CDR2 (germline): SGHTA, FQGNSA. Here the CDR3 DNA reads TGTGCCAGCAGCAATAGGCGGGGTTCGGGCAATCAGCCCCAGCATTTT. Its protein is CASSNRRGSGNQPQHF.

This rearrangement joins TRBV18 to TRBJ1-1; no firm D call. Germline V gene data show CDR1 as KGHSH and CDR2 as LQKENI. This CDR3 contains 15 residues. Trimming left V 3 bases short and J 0 bases short, with 11 bases between. The DNA of the CDR3 is TGTGCCAGCTCACCTTTAGAGGCCATGAACACTGAAGCTTTCTTT. Protein product: CASSPLEAMNTEAFF.

In this sample, this clonotype turned up many times. Here the CDR3 reads CASSSTDAVATNEKLFF. In DNA, the CDR3 is TGTGCCAGCAGCTCGACGGACGCTGTTGCAACTAATGAAAAACTGTTTTTT. The chain joins TRBV7-2 to TRBJ1-4; D gene unclear. V was clipped by 4 bases and J by 0 bases, with 15 bases between them. This CDR3 region has 17 residues. Germline V CDR1 and CDR2: SGHTA, FQGNSA. The full variable domain, its missing parts supplied by reference TRBV7-2 and TRBJ1-4, is GAGVSQSPSNKVTEKGKDVELRCDPISGHTALYWYRQSLGQGLEFLIYFQGNSAPDKSGLPSDRFSAERTGGSVSTLTIQRTQQEDSAVYLCASSSTDAVATNEKLFFGSGTQLSVL.

The chain joins TRBV15 to TRBJ2-2; D not certain. Trimming removed 0 bases from V and 4 bases from J, with 0 bases in between. The CDR3 runs to 12 residues. Germline V gene lookup returns CDR1 LNHNV and CDR2 YYDKDF (reference sequence). DNA of the CDR3: TGTGCCACCAGCAGAGACACCGGGGAGCTGTTTTTT. This sequence encodes CATSRDTGELFF.

This clonotype was observed at least ten times. The CDR3 is CASSLGDYWSDEQFF. Here the CDR3 DNA reads TGTGCCAGCAGCTTAGGGGACTATTGGTCGGATGAGCAGTTCTTC. This rearrangement joins TRBV7-2 to TRBJ2-1; TRBD2 matches 7 bases. Per the germline V gene, CDR1 is SGHTA and CDR2 is FQGNSA. J was trimmed by 8 bases and V by 1 base; bases with no gene match: 8. The CDR3 is 15 amino acids.

The chain is built from TRBV20-1 and TRBJ1-5; perhaps TRBD1 as D (6 bases). The CDR3 sequence is 13 residues long. The germline V gene has CDR1 DFQATT and CDR2 SNEGSKA (reference sequence). Between the trimmed V and J ends, which lost 7 bases and 5 bases, there was a span of 15 bases. This chain's CDR3 is CSVGGARDQPQHF. The CDR3 coding sequence is TGCAGTGTTGGGGGGGCGCGGGATCAGCCCCAGCATTTT.

V is TRBV10-3 and J is TRBJ1-2; possibly TRBD1 for D (6 bases). The CDR3 has 13 residues. Between the trimmed V and J ends, which lost 10 bases and 3 bases, there was a span of 15 bases. Per the germline V gene, CDR1 is ENHRY and CDR2 is SYGVKD. CDR3 protein: CATQAQGDYGYTF. The CDR3 DNA reads TGTGCCACCCAGGCACAGGGTGACTATGGCTACACCTTC.

The CDR3 here is CASSQDHGTNTEAFF. The CDR3 DNA reads as TGCGCCAGCAGCCAAGATCATGGGACTAACACTGAAGCTTTCTTT. The chain carries TRBV4-3 and TRBJ1-1, with D perhaps TRBD1 (5 bases). Germline values: CDR1 LGHNA, CDR2 YSLEER. V lost 0 bases to trimming and J lost 2 bases, with 10 bases between them. The CDR3 loop spans 15 amino acids.

Turning to this clonotype: A junction boundary mismatches the germline segment, possibly from a read error. The chain recombines TRBV7-7 with TRBJ2-1, with D unresolved. Germline V gene data show CDR1 as SSHAT and CDR2 as FNYEAQ (reference sequence). The CDR3 length is 14 residues. CDR3 coding DNA: TGTGCTAGCAGCCTTGATGTCTCCTACAATGAGCAGTTCTTC. Translating it yields CASSLDVSYNEQFF.

The rearrangement links TRBV12-5 to TRBJ2-1, with D perhaps TRBD1 (6 bases). Germline-derived CDR1 and CDR2 are LGHNT and FRNRAP. Trimming cost V 5 bases and J 6 bases, with 14 bases left between them. This CDR3 spans 14 amino acids. DNA for the CDR3: TGTGCTAGTGGTAAGGGGGTGATGTTCAATGAGCAGTTCTTC. It is translated as CASGKGVMFNEQFF. The variable domain in full, with the rest retrieved from reference TRBV12-5 and TRBJ2-1, is DARVTQTPRHKVTEMGQEVTMRCQPILGHNTVFWYRQTMMQGLELLAYFRNRAPLDDSGMPKDRFSAEMPDATLATLKIQPSEPRDSAVYFCASGKGVMFNEQFFGPGTRLTVL.

The gene calls are TRBV7-9 and TRBJ2-5; D gene uncertain. The CDR3 length is 14 residues. Trimming took 5 bases from V and 1 from J, leaving 11 bases between them. Per the germline V gene, CDR1 is SEHNR and CDR2 is FQNEAQ (reference sequence). The CDR3 sequence: CASSQVHVQETQYF. In nucleotides, the CDR3 is TGTGCCAGCAGCCAAGTCCACGTCCAAGAGACCCAGTACTTC.

This clonotype was seen a few times. The chain recombines TRBV5-1 with TRBJ2-7, with 9 bases matching TRBD1. V dropped 5 bases and J dropped 2; count of bases not matched to a gene: 14. CDR3 size: 17 residues. Germline values: CDR1 SGHRS, CDR2 YFSETQ. CDR3 sequence (DNA): TGCGCCAGCAGTTCTCCCCCCGGGACAGGGTTACCCTACGAGCAGTACTTC. Encoded protein: CASSSPPGTGLPYEQYF.

This clonotype was seen a few times. The chain uses TRBV24-1 and TRBJ2-5, with unresolved D. CDR3 length: 16 amino acids. V lost 2 bases and J lost 1, with 13 bases in between. Per the germline V gene, CDR1 is KGHDR and CDR2 is SFDVKD. The CDR3 spells CATSDSRSSIQETQYF. The CDR3, as DNA: TGTGCCACCAGTGATTCCAGGAGTTCCATCCAAGAGACCCAGTACTTC.

Ten or more counts support this clonotype. The chain recombines TRBV6-6 with TRBJ1-4; 9 bases match TRBD1. From germline, CDR1 is MNHNY and CDR2 SVGAGI (reference sequence). The CDR3 runs 16 residues. The junction had 7 bases not matched to a gene; V was cut back by 7 bases and J by 1 base. The CDR3 region is CASTTGQGLTNEKLFF. The CDR3 DNA follows: TGTGCCAGCACCACGGGACAGGGATTAACTAATGAAAAACTGTTTTTT.

The J gene is TRBJ1-1, the V gene TRBV7-3; D not certain. The V end lost 6 bases, the J end lost 0 bases, and 14 bases lay between the germline ends. This CDR3 has 15 residues. Germline CDR1 and CDR2: SGHTA and FQGTGA. Written as DNA, the CDR3 is TGTGCCAGCAGTGACCTCGGGGTAATGAACACTGAAGCTTTCTTT. Translation gives CASSDLGVMNTEAFF. Full variable domain (missing parts from reference TRBV7-3 and TRBJ1-1): GAGVSQTPSNKVTEKGKYVELRCDPISGHTALYWYRQSLGQGPEFLIYFQGTGAADDSGLPNDRFFAVRPEGSVSTLKIQRTERGDSAVYLCASSDLGVMNTEAFFGQGTRLTVV.

The table lists this clonotype with many counts. This chain connects TRBV7-2 to TRBJ1-2; maybe TRBD1 (5 bases). V lost 3 bases and J lost 3, with 8 bases in between. Germline V CDR1 and CDR2: SGHTA, FQGNSA. CDR3 size: 13 residues. CDR3 sequence (DNA): TGTGCCAGCAGCTTCGTACAGGACTATGGCTACACCTTC. Its protein is CASSFVQDYGYTF.

The gene calls are TRBV9 and TRBJ2-1; D gene ambiguous. Trimming left V 0 bases short and J 9 bases short, with 4 bases between. Germline V gene lookup returns CDR1 SGDLS and CDR2 YYNGEE. The CDR3 is made up of 11 amino acids. CDR3 nucleotides: TGTGCCAGCAGCGTAGGTTTTGAGCAGTTCTTC. This codes for CASSVGFEQFF.

J is TRBJ2-3 and V is TRBV19, with D perhaps TRBD1 (5 bases). V was trimmed by 2 bases and J by 1 base, leaving 10 bases between them. CDR3 length equals 15 residues. CDR1 LNHDA and CDR2 SQIVND come from the germline V gene (reference sequence). The CDR3 DNA follows: TGTGCCAGTAGTATAATCGACAGTCGCACAGATACGCAGTATTTT. Translation gives CASSIIDSRTDTQYF.